What follows are 17 T cell receptor beta chains derived from one specimen sequenced in a study of PD-1 blockade in mismatch repair-deficient tumors. Assay: immunoSEQ multiplex PCR; the TCRdb copy retains only in-frame clones and omits some. Of 50,000 or so clones in the sample, 81% were seen once. The source material was peripheral blood, sampled approximately 20 weeks after starting pembrolizumab. All receptors come from an adult with mismatch repair-deficient cancer.

The chain carries TRBV29-1 and TRBJ2-5; a weak D match, TRBD1 (5 bases). The V and J ends lost 5 bases and 0 bases respectively, with 7 bases between them. CDR3 length equals 12 residues. Germline V lookup: CDR1 SQVTM, CDR2 ANQGSEA. The CDR3 DNA follows: TGCAGCGTTTCGACAGACCAAGAGACCCAGTACTTC. It yields the protein CSVSTDQETQYF. Together with reference TRBV29-1 and TRBJ2-5, the CDR3 gives the full variable domain: SAVISQKPSRDICQRGTSLTIQCQVDSQVTMMFWYRQQPGQSLTLIATANQGSEATYESGFVIDKFPISRPNLTFSTLTVSNMSPEDSSIYLCSVSTDQETQYFGPGTRLLVL.

The J gene is TRBJ2-3, the V gene TRBV18, with D possibly TRBD2 on 6 matching bases. CDR1 and CDR2 from the germline V gene are KGHSH and LQKENI. V lost 8 bases and J lost 7, with 25 bases in between. The CDR3 spans 16 residues. The CDR3: CASATGVGRTPHTQYF. In nucleotides, the CDR3 is TGTGCCAGCGCTACGGGGGTGGGCAGGACGCCGCATACGCAGTATTTT.

The chain combines TRBV27 with TRBJ2-7, with 7 bases that match TRBD2. The CDR3 sequence is 13 residues long. With V trimmed by 6 bases and J by 6 bases, 8 bases remained unmatched. Per germline, CDR1 MNHEY and CDR2 SMNVEV (reference sequence). CDR3 nucleotides: TGTGCCAGCAGATGGGGGGAGGGATCCGAGCAGTACTTC. It translates to CASRWGEGSEQYF.

V gene TRBV5-5 combines with J gene TRBJ1-1; D unclear. The CDR3 is made up of 15 amino acids. Trimming stripped 4 bases from V and 1 base from J, with 14 bases between. The germline gives CDR1 SGHKS, CDR2 YYEKEE (reference sequence). The DNA for the CDR3 is TGTGCCAGCAGCAGCAACGTGCAGAGGAACACTGAAGCTTTCTTT. Translation gives CASSSNVQRNTEAFF.

V is TRBV27 and J is TRBJ2-7; the D gene could be TRBD1 or TRBD2 (5 bases each). Germline values: CDR1 MNHEY, CDR2 SMNVEV (reference sequence). This CDR3 contains 13 residues. Trimming removed 5 bases at V and 5 bases at J, with 13 bases between. For the CDR3, the DNA is TGTGCCAGCAGTCAGGGACCAGGCCACGAGCAGTACTTC. Its protein is CASSQGPGHEQYF.

The chain's CDR3 is CASSYLISGWVGEAFF. CDR3 coding DNA: TGTGCCAGCAGTTACCTTATTTCAGGGTGGGTTGGTGAAGCTTTCTTT. The chain joins TRBV6-6 to TRBJ1-1, with TRBD1 as a possible D gene (5 bases). Germline V gene lookup returns CDR1 MNHNY and CDR2 SVGAGI (reference sequence). Trimming removed 2 bases at V and 7 bases at J, with 20 bases between. The CDR3 is made up of 16 amino acids.

This clone has only a few counts. V gene TRBV6-5 combines with J gene TRBJ1-5; a possible D gene is TRBD1 (5 bases). V gave up 0 bases and J gave up 6 bases, with 12 bases separating them. The CDR3 spans 15 residues. Per germline, CDR1 MNHEY and CDR2 SVGAGI. CDR3: CASSYSGDGSQPQHF. The CDR3 DNA reads TGTGCCAGCAGTTACTCGGGGGACGGGAGTCAGCCCCAGCATTTT.

In nucleotides, the CDR3 is TGTGCCAGCAGCCAGAAATCGACTAGCGGGAGGGCCACAGATACGCAGTATTTT. Translating gives CASSQKSTSGRATDTQYF. V usage is TRBV4-2 and J usage is TRBJ2-3, with 14 bases that match TRBD2. Losses at the gene ends were 3 bases for V and 2 bases for J; bases not matched to a gene: 7. From germline, CDR1 is LGHNA and CDR2 YNFKEQ. CDR3 size: 18 residues.

The V gene is TRBV5-4, the J gene TRBJ2-1; D might be TRBD1 (7 bases). The CDR3 extends over 15 amino acids. V lost 1 base and J lost 9, with 17 bases in between. The germline CDR1 and CDR2 sequences are SGHNT and YYREEE (reference sequence). The CDR3, as DNA: TGTGCCAGCAGCTTGTGGCAGGGGGGAGCGGGTGAGCAGTTCTTC. It encodes CASSLWQGGAGEQFF.

The chain combines TRBV19 with TRBJ1-3; D uncertain. The ends were cut back, 9 bases at V and 1 base at J, with 16 bases in the middle. The CDR3 sequence is 15 residues long. Germline values: CDR1 LNHDA, CDR2 SQIVND (reference sequence). The chain's CDR3 is CASPPEGWSGNTIYF. CDR3 nucleotides: TGTGCCAGCCCCCCGGAGGGATGGTCTGGAAACACCATATATTTT.

The chain uses TRBV7-2 and TRBJ1-1; D gene unclear. Trimming stripped 3 bases from V and 4 bases from J, with 24 bases between. The CDR3 totals 18 residues. CDR1 is SGHTA, CDR2 FQGNSA, per germline. The CDR3 spells CASSLGIRTLGKVTEAFF. CDR3 nucleotide sequence: TGTGCCAGCAGCTTGGGGATAAGGACCTTAGGGAAAGTCACTGAAGCTTTCTTT.

Points on this clone: At one end the junction does not follow the germline gene, possibly because of a read error. The chain combines TRBV7-7 with TRBJ2-7, with D unclear. CDR3 size: 15 residues. CDR1 is SSHAT, CDR2 FNYEAQ, per germline (reference sequence). Here the CDR3 reads CASSLGVGNSYEQYF. DNA for the CDR3: TGTGCTAGCAGCTTAGGAGTGGGTAACTCCTACGAGCAGTACTTC.

The chain employs TRBV29-1 and TRBJ2-7, with TRBD2 identical over 14 bases. The V gene end was trimmed by 2 bases and the J gene end by 4 bases; junction bases not matched to a gene: 4. The CDR3 totals 15 residues. Germline values: CDR1 SQVTM, CDR2 ANQGSEA. CDR3 in DNA: TGCAGCGTTGAACTAGGGACTAGCGGGAGATACGAGCAGTACTTC. Translation gives CSVELGTSGRYEQYF.

The gene calls are TRBV6-6 and TRBJ1-5; D is possibly TRBD1 (5 bases). Trimming removed 6 bases from V and 0 bases from J, with 12 bases in between. The length of the CDR3 is 15 residues. CDR1 is MNHNY and CDR2 is SVGAGI in the germline V gene (reference sequence). CDR3 amino acids: CASRGRSNSNQPQHF. The CDR3 DNA follows: TGTGCCAGCAGGGGACGGAGCAATAGCAATCAGCCCCAGCATTTT.

With respect to this clone: Other DNA sequences in the sample encode the same CDR3. V and J are TRBV6-1 and TRBJ2-7, with D hard to call. The ends were cut back, 9 bases at V and 4 bases at J, with 7 bases in the middle. Germline V gives CDR1 MNHNS, CDR2 SASEGT. CDR3 length: 10 residues. The CDR3 sequence is CASSDYEQYF. The DNA for the CDR3 is TGTGCCAGTTCGGATTACGAGCAGTACTTC.

The J gene is TRBJ1-5, the V gene TRBV6-6, with D possibly TRBD1 on 5 matching bases. Germline V gene lookup returns CDR1 MNHNY and CDR2 SVGAGI (reference sequence). V lost 0 bases and J 7 bases, leaving 13 bases between the germline ends. The length of the CDR3 is 15 residues. CDR3 nucleotides: TGTGCCAGCAGTTACTCAGGGGACCTGGGGCAGCCCCAGCATTTT. Protein: CASSYSGDLGQPQHF.

The chain has TRBV28 and TRBJ2-5; 9 bases fit TRBD1. This CDR3 has 13 amino acids. CDR1 MDHEN and CDR2 SYDVKM come from the germline V gene. With 6 bases clipped from V and 4 bases from J, the junction kept 3 bases outside the gene matches. The CDR3, as DNA: TGTGCCAGCAGCATACAGGGGGCAGAGACCCAGTACTTC. Its translation: CASSIQGAETQYF.